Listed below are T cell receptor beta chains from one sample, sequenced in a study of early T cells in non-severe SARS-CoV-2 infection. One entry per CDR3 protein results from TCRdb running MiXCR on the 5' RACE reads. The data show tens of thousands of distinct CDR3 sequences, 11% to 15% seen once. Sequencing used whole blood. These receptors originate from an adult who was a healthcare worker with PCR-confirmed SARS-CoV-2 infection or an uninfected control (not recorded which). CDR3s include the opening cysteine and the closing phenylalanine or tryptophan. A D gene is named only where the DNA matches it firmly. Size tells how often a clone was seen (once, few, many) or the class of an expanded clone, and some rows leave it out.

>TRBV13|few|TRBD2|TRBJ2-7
TGTGCCAGCAGCCCCCCGGGACTAGCCTACGAGCAGTACTTC
CASSPPGLAYEQYF
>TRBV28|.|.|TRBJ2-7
TGTGCCAGCAGTCCCCTGGGCAGTAAAACCTACGAGCAGTACTTC
CASSPLGSKTYEQYF
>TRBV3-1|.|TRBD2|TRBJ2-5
TGTGCCAGCAGCCAGAAGACTAGCGCGCATGTAGAGACCCAGTACTTC
CASSQKTSAHVETQYF
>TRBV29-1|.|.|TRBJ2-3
TGCAGCGTTGAAGACAGGGTTGGTACAGATACGCAGTATTTT
CSVEDRVGTDTQYF
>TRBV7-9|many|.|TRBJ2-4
TGTGCCAGCAGCTTAGATGACAGAAACATTCAGTACTTC
CASSLDDRNIQYF
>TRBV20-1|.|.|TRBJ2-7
TGCAGTGCTAGGAAGCCCGCGGGATCCTACGAGCAGTACTTC
CSARKPAGSYEQYF
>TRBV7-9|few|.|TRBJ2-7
TGTGCCAGCAGCTCGGAGGTGGACACCAACTCCTACGAGCAGTACTTC
CASSSEVDTNSYEQYF
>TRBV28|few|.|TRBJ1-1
TGTGCCAGCAGCCAGGGCGACTCTGAAGCTTTCTTT
CASSQGDSEAFF
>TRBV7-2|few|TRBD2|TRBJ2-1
TGTGCCAGCACCCCCCAGGTTAGCGGGGGGGCAGGGGAGCAGTTCTTC
CASTPQVSGGAGEQFF
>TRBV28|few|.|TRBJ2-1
TGTGCCAGCAGTTTAGTTTTCCGCGGGGGCCTCAATGAGCAGTTCTTC
CASSLVFRGGLNEQFF
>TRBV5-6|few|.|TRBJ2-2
TGTGCCAGCACCCAGCCCGGGACACCGAACACCGGGGAGCTGTTTTTT
CASTQPGTPNTGELFF
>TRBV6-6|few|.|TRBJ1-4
TGTGCCAGCAGTTACCGGGAAGGTGAAAAACTGTTTTTT
CASSYREGEKLFF
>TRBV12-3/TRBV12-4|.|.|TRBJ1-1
TGTGCCAGCAGTTTAGTACCGGCGATGAACACTGAAGCTTTCTTT
CASSLVPAMNTEAFF
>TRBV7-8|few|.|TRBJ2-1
TGTGCCAGCAGCTTACGGTTCGGCAGCATCCCCGACAATGAGCAGTTCTTC
CASSLRFGSIPDNEQFF
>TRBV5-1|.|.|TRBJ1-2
TGCGCCAGCAGCTTGGCGGCCAGCAGAGACTATGGCTACACCTTC
CASSLAASRDYGYTF
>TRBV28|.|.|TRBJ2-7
TGTGCCAGCAGCTCGATGGGAGGTGAAAGACCCTACGAGCAGTACTTC
CASSSMGGERPYEQYF
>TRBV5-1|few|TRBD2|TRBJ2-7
TGCGCCAGCAGCTTCCTGGGTAGCGGGTCCTACGAGCAGTACTTC
CASSFLGSGSYEQYF
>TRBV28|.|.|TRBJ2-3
TGTGCCAGCAGAAGTCAGACCCTCACAGATACGCAGTATTTT
CASRSQTLTDTQYF
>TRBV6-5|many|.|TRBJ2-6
TGTGCCAGCAGTCAGACTGGGGGCGCCGGTGGGGCCAACGTCCTGACTTTC
CASSQTGGAGGANVLTF
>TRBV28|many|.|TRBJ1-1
TGTGCCAGCAGTCCTCCGACAGGGAACACTGAAGCTTTCTTT
CASSPPTGNTEAFF
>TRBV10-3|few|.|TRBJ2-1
TGTGCCATCAGTGAGGTTAGAGACAATGAGCAGTTCTTC
CAISEVRDNEQFF
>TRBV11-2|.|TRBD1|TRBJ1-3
TGTGCCAGCAGCACCGCCGGGACAGGAGGAGGAAACACCATATATTTT
CASSTAGTGGGNTIYF
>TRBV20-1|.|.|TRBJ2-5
TGCAGTGCCCAAGTTAGGGGCAGGGTCCCACGAGAGACCCAGTACTTC
CSAQVRGRVPRETQYF
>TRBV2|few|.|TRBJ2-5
TGTGCCAGCAGTGAAACCGGGCTAGGGTCAGAGACCCAGTACTTC
CASSETGLGSETQYF
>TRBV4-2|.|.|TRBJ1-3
TGTGCCAGCAGCCAGAACCGAAACACCATATATTTT
CASSQNRNTIYF
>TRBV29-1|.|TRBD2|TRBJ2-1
TGCAGCGTGCACGGGGGGGCCGGCAATGAGCAGTTCTTC
CSVHGGAGNEQFF
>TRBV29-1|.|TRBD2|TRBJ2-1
TGCAGCGCCCTACTAGCGGGGGGATACAATGAGCAGTTCTTC
CSALLAGGYNEQFF
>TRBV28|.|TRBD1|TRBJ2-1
TGTGCCGGACAGGGGCCCCAAGGGGTGCAGTTCTTC
CAGQGPQGVQFF
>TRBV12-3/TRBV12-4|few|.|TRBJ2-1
TGTGCCAGCAGTACAGGGCAGTGGAATGAGCAGTTCTTC
CASSTGQWNEQFF
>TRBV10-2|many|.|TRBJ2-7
TGCGCCAGCAGAGTACAGGGAGGAGAAGACGAGCAGTACTTC
CASRVQGGEDEQYF
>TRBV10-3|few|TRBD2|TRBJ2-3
TGTGCCATCACAGCGGGGGGCGCAGATACGCAGTATTTT
CAITAGGADTQYF